The T cell receptor beta chain under discussion was sequenced for a study of identical twins. The CDR3 consists of 13 residues. The J segment lost 5 bases and the V segment lost 7 bases, leaving 5 bases of the junction unmatched. TCRdb reprocessed the 5' RACE reads with MiXCR, giving one entry per CDR3 protein. The sample shows 400,000 to 500,000 distinct CDR3 sequences, roughly 18% of them seen only once. The clonotype originates from a man aged 45-65 years in good health. This chain links TRBV12-3 or TRBV12-4 with TRBJ1-2, with TRBD1 matching 9 bases. Sequenced: naive T cells sorted from blood. CDR3 in amino acids: CASTLGTGYGYTF. As DNA, the CDR3 is TGTGCCAGCACCTTAGGGACAGGGTATGGCTACACCTTC.